Presented here are 5 T cell receptor beta chains from one specimen sequenced in a study of identical twins. TCRdb recomputed calls from the 5' RACE reads with MiXCR, one row per CDR3 protein. The data show hundreds of thousands of distinct CDR3 sequences, 10% to 15% seen once. These data are also associated with another study on yellow fever vaccine responses in identical twins.

The sample comprised PBMCs. These TCRs come from a woman aged 18-29 years in good health.

This chain links TRBV10-3 with TRBJ2-1; 10 positions agree with TRBD2. From germline, CDR1 is ENHRY and CDR2 SYGVKD. The CDR3 consists of 13 residues. The J segment lost 10 bases and the V segment lost 4 bases, leaving 4 bases of the junction unmatched. In nucleotides, the CDR3 is TGTGCCATCAGTGGAGAGCGGGAGGGAGAGCAGTTCTTC. Protein sequence: CAISGEREGEQFF.

The chain employs TRBV27 and TRBJ2-7; 7 nucleotides align to TRBD2. CDR3 size: 15 residues. Germline V gene lookup returns CDR1 MNHEY and CDR2 SMNVEV (reference sequence). V lost 2 bases, J lost 8 bases, and 12 bases stayed unmatched. CDR3 nucleotides: TGTGCCAGCAGTTTACGAGAGGGGCGAGCGGGACAGCAGTACTTC. This codes for CASSLREGRAGQQYF.

This clonotype has only a few counts. This chain joins TRBV12-3 or TRBV12-4 and TRBJ1-1, with D possibly being TRBD1 (5 bases). Trimming removed 8 bases at V and 0 bases at J, with 10 bases between. The CDR3 contains 13 residues. This chain's CDR3 is CASRQSMNTEAFF. In DNA form, the CDR3 reads TGTGCCAGCCGACAGTCCATGAACACTGAAGCTTTCTTT.

This clonotype occurred a few times. The chain is built from TRBV25-1 and TRBJ1-5; maybe TRBD1 (6 bases). V lost 8 bases to trimming and J lost 3 bases, with 14 bases between them. The CDR3 spans 14 residues. Germline V lookup: CDR1 MGHDK, CDR2 SYGVNS. CDR3: CASGGGDYNQPQHF. In DNA form, the CDR3 reads TGTGCCAGCGGGGGGGGCGACTACAATCAGCCCCAGCATTTT.

This clonotype has a handful of counts. The rearrangement joins TRBV18 to TRBJ2-5; the D is unclear. With 3 bases removed from V and 5 bases from J, the gap between germline ends came to 22 bases. Germline CDR1 reads KGHSH; CDR2 reads LQKENI. The CDR3 spans 17 residues. The CDR3 DNA sequence: TGTGCCAGCTCACCCTCTAACGCCCACACCACCCAGGAGACCCAGTACTTC. It encodes CASSPSNAHTTQETQYF.